This T cell receptor beta chain was identified in a study of cytomegalovirus exposure and HLA in healthy donors. Study conclusions and caveats: TRBV6-2, TRBV6-3 and some other V segments were excluded as indistinguishable. With later analysis, a missense DCLRE1C variant became linked to TCR beta V- and J-gene trimming. The listing of fewer than 200 TCR beta chains classed them as cytomegalovirus-associated. Immune exposure information available was restricted to CMV serostatus.

Germline V gene lookup returns CDR1 SGHRS and CDR2 YFSETQ. The V and J ends lost 5 bases and 1 base respectively, with 4 bases between them. The CDR3 length is 11 residues. In the PCR, 60 Vbeta and 13 Jbeta primers were used. Assay: immunoSEQ multiplex PCR; the TCRdb copy retains only in-frame clones and omits some. The data hold about 90,000 clones, with around 69% observed a single time. This clone appeared a few times. As yet, its antigen is unknown. J is TRBJ2-7 and V is TRBV5-1; D is unclear. The receptor comes from a man aged 25 to 40 in good health and CMV-seronegative. The sample consisted of PBMCs. DNA for the CDR3: TGCGCCAGCAGTTCATCCTACGAGCAGTACTTC. Translated: CASSSSYEQYF. The whole variable domain, remainder taken from reference TRBV5-1 and TRBJ2-7, is KAGVTQTPRYLIKTRGQQVTLSCSPISGHRSVSWYQQTPGQGLQFLFEYFSETQRNKGNFPGRFSGRQFSNSRSEMNVSTLELGDSALYLCASSSSYEQYFGPGTRLTVT.